Below are 32 T cell receptor beta chains sequenced from a single sample in a study of T cells in Graves' hyperthyroidism and ophthalmopathy. Amplification of TCR beta CDR3 regions used RNA as the template. The HTBI set primed first-round TCR CDR3 RT-PCR. TCRdb re-called the multiplex PCR reads through MiXCR, storing one row per CDR3 protein. This sample has 300,000 to 350,000 distinct CDR3 sequences; 11% to 15% occur once, and the top ten carry around 24%. The sequenced sample consisted of blood. Source of these receptors: a woman in her 30s with Graves' hyperthyroidism.

V is TRBV28 and J is TRBJ2-2; either TRBD1 or TRBD2 may supply D (5 bases each). Germline V gene data show CDR1 as MDHEN and CDR2 as SYDVKM. Trimming stripped 6 bases from V and 5 bases from J, with 16 bases between. CDR3 size: 15 residues. The CDR3 DNA reads TGTGCCAGCAGAAGGGACGTTATAAATACCGGGGAGCTGTTTTTT. This translates into CASRRDVINTGELFF.

This chain joins TRBV20-1 and TRBJ1-1; D ambiguous. CDR3 size: 13 residues. V dropped 1 base and J dropped 5 bases, with 11 bases sitting between them. Germline CDR1 is DFQATT and CDR2 is SNEGSKA (reference sequence). The chain's CDR3 is CSARGGVETEAFF. CDR3 nucleotide sequence: TGCAGTGCTAGAGGTGGGGTTGAGACTGAAGCTTTCTTT.

This clonotype was observed at least ten times. The chain is built from TRBV7-9 and TRBJ2-1; 7 bases are a match to TRBD2. J lost 0 bases, V lost 5 bases, and 10 bases had no gene match. CDR1 is SEHNR, CDR2 FQNEAQ, per germline (reference sequence). The CDR3 has 17 residues. CDR3 in DNA: TGTGCCAGCAGCCCCGGACTAGGCGGGAGCTCCTACAATGAGCAGTTCTTC. Its protein product is CASSPGLGGSSYNEQFF.

The chain carries TRBV10-3 and TRBJ1-1; D gene uncertain. Looked up from germline, CDR1 is ENHRY and CDR2 is SYGVKD. This CDR3 contains 14 residues. The V end was cut by 3 bases, the J end by 1 base, with 9 bases between. DNA of the CDR3: TGTGCCATCAGTGAAAAGGGTTCGAACACTGAAGCTTTCTTT. Protein sequence: CAISEKGSNTEAFF.

This clonotype was counted between two and nine times. The CDR3 sequence: CASSETGRVGEQYF. The DNA of the CDR3 is TGTGCCAGCAGTGAAACAGGGAGAGTGGGGGAGCAGTACTTC. The chain combines TRBV25-1 with TRBJ2-7, with a tentative D call TRBD1 (6 bases). The germline gives CDR1 MGHDK, CDR2 SYGVNS. With 2 bases removed from V and 7 bases from J, the gap between germline ends came to 15 bases. The CDR3 is 14 residues long.

This chain connects TRBV14 to TRBJ2-7; TRBD1 matches 7 bases. CDR1 is SGHDN and CDR2 is FVKESK in the germline V gene. Trimming removed 5 bases from V and 6 bases from J; junction bases left unmatched: 16. The CDR3 has 16 amino acids. The CDR3 DNA is TGTGCCAGCAGCAGTTTAACCGGGACAGCTTCTCTCGAGCAGTACTTC. Its protein is CASSSLTGTASLEQYF.

There are many counts of this clonotype. The CDR3 sequence: CASSLMVGYNEQFF. CDR3 coding DNA: TGTGCCAGCAGCTTGATGGTAGGATACAATGAGCAGTTCTTC. The chain has TRBV7-2 and TRBJ2-1; D gene ambiguous. The CDR3 length is 14 residues. Germline CDR1 SGHTA, CDR2 FQGNSA. Trimming removed 3 bases at V and 4 bases at J, with 10 bases between. Combining the CDR3 with reference TRBV7-2 and TRBJ2-1 gives the whole variable domain GAGVSQSPSNKVTEKGKDVELRCDPISGHTALYWYRQSLGQGLEFLIYFQGNSAPDKSGLPSDRFSAERTGGSVSTLTIQRTQQEDSAVYLCASSLMVGYNEQFFGPGTRLTVL.

The V gene is TRBV2, the J gene TRBJ2-6; D remains ambiguous. Germline-derived CDR1 and CDR2 are SNHLY and FYNNEI. The CDR3 sequence is 15 residues long. The germline V and J ends were trimmed by 7 bases and 0 bases, with 10 bases remaining between them. As DNA, the CDR3 is TGTGCCAGCATTCGGACCCCCTCTGGGGCCAACGTCCTGACTTTC. It codes for CASIRTPSGANVLTF.

V usage is TRBV4-1 and J usage is TRBJ2-7, with 10 bases that match TRBD2. Germline CDR1 reads MGHRA; CDR2 reads YSYEKL. This CDR3 has 16 amino acids. Trimming cost V 4 bases and J 1 base; bases outside gene matches: 7. The CDR3: CASSPAAGGPSYEQYF. As DNA, the CDR3 is TGCGCCAGCAGCCCAGCAGCGGGAGGGCCTTCCTACGAGCAGTACTTC.

This clonotype was found many times. The rearrangement uses TRBV6-1 and TRBJ2-1; 10 positions agree with TRBD2. V lost 5 bases, J lost 8 bases, and 9 bases stayed unmatched. The germline CDR1 and CDR2 sequences are MNHNS and SASEGT. CDR3 size: 15 residues. This CDR3 is CASSSSGRAWDEQFF. CDR3 DNA sequence: TGTGCCAGCAGTTCGAGCGGGAGGGCCTGGGATGAGCAGTTCTTC.

The chain is built from TRBV7-3 and TRBJ2-7, with a tentative D call TRBD2 (6 bases). Germline CDR1 SGHTA, CDR2 FQGTGA. The CDR3 covers 13 residues. V lost 3 bases and J lost 6, with 12 bases in between. Here the CDR3 reads CASSFGGKGEQYF. CDR3 coding DNA: TGTGCCAGCAGCTTCGGAGGGAAGGGCGAGCAGTACTTC.

This clonotype was seen ten or more times. The chain combines TRBV5-5 with TRBJ2-7; the match to TRBD2 covers 9 bases. Germline V gives CDR1 SGHKS, CDR2 YYEKEE (reference sequence). There are 15 residues in the CDR3. V dropped 0 bases and J dropped 4; count of bases not matched to a gene: 5. The DNA for the CDR3 is TGTGCCAGCAGCTTGGAGGGACTAGCACCTTACGAGCAGTACTTC. Protein: CASSLEGLAPYEQYF.

In nucleotides, the CDR3 is TGTGCCAGCAGTTTATGGGGGGGGGCCGGGGAGCTGTTTTTT. Amino acid sequence: CASSLWGGAGELFF. The genes are TRBV27 and TRBJ2-2, with 7 positions matching TRBD2. The CDR3 totals 14 residues. In germline, CDR1 is MNHEY, CDR2 SMNVEV (reference sequence). J lost 6 bases, V lost 1 base, and 2 bases had no gene match.

This clonotype was counted many times. The chain carries TRBV11-3 and TRBJ2-1; TRBD1 is a possible D gene (5 bases). Trimming stripped 3 bases from V and 7 bases from J, with 16 bases between. The CDR3 is 15 residues long. From germline, CDR1 is SGHNT and CDR2 YENEEA. CDR3 protein: CASSLGRGVGNEQFF. In nucleotides, the CDR3 is TGTGCCAGCAGCTTGGGGCGAGGAGTCGGAAATGAGCAGTTCTTC. The complete variable domain, with remaining parts taken from reference TRBV11-3 and TRBJ2-1, reads EAGVVQSPRYKIIEKKQPVAFWCNPISGHNTLYWYLQNLGQGPELLIRYENEEAVDDSQLPKDRFSAERLKGVDSTLKIQPAELGDSAVYLCASSLGRGVGNEQFFGPGTRLTVL.

This clonotype was detected ten times or more. V is TRBV7-2 and J is TRBJ2-5; 14 positions match TRBD2. Germline values: CDR1 SGHTA, CDR2 FQGNSA. This CDR3 is 17 amino acids long. J gave up 5 bases and V 1 base, and 6 bases lay outside the gene matches. The CDR3 is CASSLGLAGGPGETQYF. For the CDR3, the DNA is TGTGCCAGCAGCTTAGGACTAGCGGGAGGGCCGGGGGAGACCCAGTACTTC.

Turning to this clonotype: A read error is possible here, since a much larger clone lies one base away. Lacking the conserved final phenylalanine or tryptophan, this CDR3 likely reflects a read error. The CDR3 reads CSAAGRRGTDTQYC. The CDR3 region has the DNA TGCAGTGCCGCGGGAAGGAGAGGTACAGATACGCAGTATTGT. This sequence joins TRBV20-1 and TRBJ2-3; maybe TRBD2 (6 bases). The CDR3 length is 14 residues. The V end was cut by 6 bases, the J end by 3 bases, with 16 bases between. Germline loops: CDR1 DFQATT, CDR2 SNEGSKA (reference sequence).

In this sample, this clonotype turned up a few times. The chain combines TRBV18 with TRBJ2-1; tentatively, D is TRBD1 or TRBD2 (5 bases each). This CDR3 region has 13 residues. Germline loops: CDR1 KGHSH, CDR2 LQKENI. V lost 6 bases to trimming and J lost 4 bases, with 10 bases between them. The CDR3 DNA sequence: TGTGCCAGCTCCAATGGGGGTTACAATGAGCAGTTCTTC. It yields the protein CASSNGGYNEQFF.

This clonotype came up a few times. The chain couples TRBV5-1 to TRBJ2-7; 8 nucleotides line up with TRBD1. The CDR3 is 18 residues long. In germline, CDR1 is SGHRS, CDR2 YFSETQ. V was pared by 5 bases and J by 2 bases, with 18 bases of the junction left unmatched. The DNA of the CDR3 is TGCGCCAGCAGGACCCAGACAGGGGAGTTATATAGCGCCTACGAGCAGTACTTC. It translates to CASRTQTGELYSAYEQYF.

The sample holds many counts of this clonotype. The chain recombines TRBV2 with TRBJ1-1; 7 bases line up with TRBD1. The CDR3 runs 14 residues. The V gene end was trimmed by 5 bases and the J gene end by 1 base; junction bases not matched to a gene: 4. CDR1 is SNHLY and CDR2 is FYNNEI in the germline V gene. The CDR3 coding sequence is TGTGCCAGCAGTCCGACAGGGAGGAACACTGAAGCTTTCTTT. Translation: CASSPTGRNTEAFF.

This clonotype was seen repeatedly, ten times or more. The chain has TRBV6-1 and TRBJ1-2; 7 bases agree with TRBD1. The CDR3 runs to 12 residues. The germline CDR1 and CDR2 sequences are MNHNS and SASEGT. Trimming cost V 8 bases and J 9 bases; bases outside gene matches: 9. The CDR3 loop is CASLDRVTSYTF. The CDR3 nucleotides are TGTGCCAGCCTAGACAGGGTTACGAGCTACACCTTC.

In its sample, this clonotype was seen a few times. V gene TRBV7-9 combines with J gene TRBJ2-1, with D possibly being TRBD2 (6 bases). Trimming took off 4 bases at V and 8 bases at J, with 12 bases between the two ends. Germline lookup yields CDR1 SEHNR and CDR2 FQNEAQ (reference sequence). The CDR3 covers 13 residues. In DNA form, the CDR3 reads TGTGCCAGCAGCTGGGCAGGCGGGGATGAGCAGTTCTTC. As protein: CASSWAGGDEQFF. The full variable domain, with the rest looked up from reference TRBV7-9 and TRBJ2-1, is DTGVSQNPRHKITKRGQNVTFRCDPISEHNRLYWYRQTLGQGPEFLTYFQNEAQLEKSRLLSDRFSAERPKGSFSTLEIQRTEQGDSAMYLCASSWAGGDEQFFGPGTRLTVL.

The gene calls are TRBV4-3 and TRBJ2-2; 8 bases map to TRBD1. V gave up 4 bases and J gave up 4 bases; unmatched junction bases: 5. CDR3 length: 15 residues. The germline CDR1 and CDR2 sequences are LGHNA and YSLEER. The CDR3 DNA follows: TGCGCCAGCAGCCTCAGGGGGCCGGGCACCGGGGAGCTGTTTTTT. Its protein is CASSLRGPGTGELFF.

This chain connects TRBV5-6 to TRBJ2-1; D is undetermined. V was pared by 2 bases and J by 4 bases, with 10 bases between. This CDR3 has 14 amino acids. The germline V gene encodes CDR1 SGHDT and CDR2 YYEEEE. The CDR3 DNA sequence: TGTGCCAGCAGCTTTCTGCGCGCATACAATGAGCAGTTCTTC. Its translation is CASSFLRAYNEQFF. The complete variable domain, with remaining parts taken from reference TRBV5-6 and TRBJ2-1, reads DAGVTQSPTHLIKTRGQQVTLRCSPKSGHDTVSWYQQALGQGPQFIFQYYEEEERQRGNFPDRFSGHQFPNYSSELNVNALLLGDSALYLCASSFLRAYNEQFFGPGTRLTVL.

The chain couples TRBV20-1 to TRBJ2-2; 12 bases fit TRBD2. V shed 4 bases, J shed 6 bases, and the junction held 9 bases outside the gene matches. Germline CDR1 and CDR2: DFQATT and SNEGSKA (reference sequence). The CDR3 is 16 amino acids. The CDR3 protein is CSAKSRLAGDPGELFF. The CDR3 DNA sequence: TGCAGTGCTAAGTCTCGACTAGCGGGAGACCCCGGGGAGCTGTTTTTT.

This chain uses TRBV13 with TRBJ2-2; 8 bases are a match to TRBD1. Per germline, CDR1 PRHDT and CDR2 FYEKMQ (reference sequence). V gave up 3 bases and J gave up 5 bases; unmatched junction bases: 5. The CDR3 spans 15 residues. This chain's CDR3 is CASSFAGGGTGELFF. CDR3 DNA: TGTGCCAGCAGCTTTGCAGGGGGCGGGACCGGGGAGCTGTTTTTT.

The chain couples TRBV20-1 to TRBJ2-1; tentative D call: TRBD2 (6 bases). Per the germline V gene, CDR1 is DFQATT and CDR2 is SNEGSKA (reference sequence). With 3 bases removed from V and 5 bases from J, the gap between germline ends came to 11 bases. This CDR3 is 13 amino acids long. CDR3: CSARARGNNEQFF. The CDR3 DNA follows: TGCAGTGCTAGGGCGCGGGGAAACAATGAGCAGTTCTTC.

In this sample, this clonotype turned up many times. The chain uses TRBV12-3 or TRBV12-4 and TRBJ2-7, with 9 positions matching TRBD1. The trim removed 6 bases at V and 2 bases at J, leaving 5 bases unmatched. This CDR3 has 14 amino acids. The CDR3 coding sequence is TGTGCCAGCAGCCGGGACAGGGTAACCTACGAGCAGTACTTC. Its translation is CASSRDRVTYEQYF.

This clonotype was seen at least ten times. This chain links TRBV2 with TRBJ2-2, with no clear D. The CDR3 length is 15 residues. V was shortened by 4 bases and J by 1 base, with 10 bases between the two germline ends. Germline CDR1 and CDR2: SNHLY and FYNNEI. The DNA for the CDR3 is TGTGCCAGCAGTGCCTTGGGCGGGAACACCGGGGAGCTGTTTTTT. Translating gives CASSALGGNTGELFF.

This clonotype was detected ten times or more. The CDR3, as DNA: TGTGCCAGCGGCGCTAGCGGGAGCGCCGGGGAGCTGTTTTTT. It translates to CASGASGSAGELFF. The chain has TRBV2 and TRBJ2-2, with 10 positions matching TRBD2. The CDR3 length is 14 residues. Losses at the gene ends were 8 bases for V and 6 bases for J; bases not matched to a gene: 6. The germline V gene has CDR1 SNHLY and CDR2 FYNNEI.

This clonotype was picked up many times. The CDR3 DNA reads as TGTGCCAGTAGTATTAGTGGACAGACCAAAAACATTCAGTACTTC. This encodes CASSISGQTKNIQYF. This sequence joins TRBV19 and TRBJ2-4; D might be TRBD1 (6 bases). The V gene's germline CDR1 is LNHDA and CDR2 SQIVND (reference sequence). V was pared by 3 bases and J by 2 bases, with 11 bases between. The CDR3 consists of 15 residues.

This chain joins TRBV3-1 and TRBJ1-5; D call uncertain. The CDR3 spans 15 residues. The germline gives CDR1 LGHDT, CDR2 YNNKEL (reference sequence). Deletions cut 0 bases from V and 5 bases from J, with 11 bases between. CDR3 coding DNA: TGTGCCAGCAGCCAAGATCGTGGGTTTCATCAGCCCCAGCATTTT. Its translation: CASSQDRGFHQPQHF.

In this sample, this clonotype turned up a few times. The chain has TRBV24-1 and TRBJ2-5; 10 bases line up with TRBD2. From germline, CDR1 is KGHDR and CDR2 SFDVKD. Trimming took 4 bases from V and 3 from J; bases not matched to a gene: 10. The CDR3 runs to 17 residues. CDR3: CATSDQTSGAEEETQYF. The CDR3 coding sequence is TGTGCCACCAGTGACCAAACTAGCGGGGCTGAGGAAGAGACCCAGTACTTC.